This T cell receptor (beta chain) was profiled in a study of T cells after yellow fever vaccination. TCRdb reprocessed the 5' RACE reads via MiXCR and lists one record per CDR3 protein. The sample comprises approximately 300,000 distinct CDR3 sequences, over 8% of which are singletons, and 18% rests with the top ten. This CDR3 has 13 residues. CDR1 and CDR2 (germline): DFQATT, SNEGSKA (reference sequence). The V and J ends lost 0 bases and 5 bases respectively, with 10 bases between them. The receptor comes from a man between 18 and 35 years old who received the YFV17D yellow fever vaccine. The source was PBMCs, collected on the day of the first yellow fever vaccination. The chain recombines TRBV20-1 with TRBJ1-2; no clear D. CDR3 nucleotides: TGCAGTGCTAGAGATATAACGGAGTATGGCTACACCTTC. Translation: CSARDITEYGYTF.